These 15 T cell receptor beta chains came from one sample sequenced in a study of blood T cell repertoires in COVID-19. Sequencing was performed with immunoSEQ multiplex PCR; in TCRdb, only in-frame clones are kept and a portion is missing. This table holds about 82,000 clones, around 80% found once. What was sequenced was peripheral blood. The receptors here all came from a man over 45 with active or convalescent COVID-19.

This clone was counted at least ten times. This chain links TRBV4-3 with TRBJ1-3; D not certain. This CDR3 has 16 amino acids. CDR1 LGHNA and CDR2 YSLEER come from the germline V gene. V shed 3 bases and J shed 0 bases, with 12 bases lying between them. This chain's CDR3 is CASSQDYIISGNTIYF. DNA of the CDR3: TGCGCCAGCAGCCAGGACTACATAATCTCTGGAAACACCATATATTTT.

The chain carries TRBV2 and TRBJ1-2; a weak D match, TRBD1 (6 bases). With 5 bases removed from V and 9 bases from J, the gap between germline ends came to 16 bases. The germline CDR1 and CDR2 sequences are SNHLY and FYNNEI. The CDR3 extends over 13 amino acids. For the CDR3, the DNA is TGTGCCAGCAGTCCTACACGGACAGACCGCTACACCTTC. It encodes CASSPTRTDRYTF.

V gene TRBV2 combines with J gene TRBJ1-1, with D perhaps TRBD1 (5 bases). Germline V CDR1 and CDR2: SNHLY, FYNNEI. The CDR3 has 11 residues. The V end was cut by 9 bases, the J end by 4 bases, with 9 bases between. The CDR3 protein is CARQVTTEAFF. CDR3 DNA: TGTGCCAGACAGGTAACCACTGAAGCTTTCTTT. The full variable domain, in which reference TRBV2 and TRBJ1-1 provide the parts outside the CDR3, is EPEVTQTPSHQVTQMGQEVILRCVPISNHLYFYWYRQILGQKVEFLVSFYNNEISEKSEIFDDQFSVERPDGSNFTLKIRSTKLEDSAMYFCARQVTTEAFFGQGTRLTVV.

The chain joins TRBV7-9 to TRBJ2-5, with a weak D call TRBD1 (6 bases). The V end was cut by 5 bases, the J end by 5 bases, with 18 bases between. This CDR3 spans 15 amino acids. Germline CDR1 reads SEHNR; CDR2 reads FQNEAQ (reference sequence). The CDR3 reads CASSRISGGRETQYF. The CDR3 DNA is TGTGCCAGCAGCCGAATTTCTGGGGGCCGTGAGACCCAGTACTTC. Combining the CDR3 with reference TRBV7-9 and TRBJ2-5 gives the whole variable domain DTGVSQNPRHKITKRGQNVTFRCDPISEHNRLYWYRQTLGQGPEFLTYFQNEAQLEKSRLLSDRFSAERPKGSFSTLEIQRTEQGDSAMYLCASSRISGGRETQYFGPGTRLLVL.

This clone was seen just once. The V call is TRBV2, the J call TRBJ2-2; 11 bases fit TRBD1. This CDR3 region has 14 residues. The V and J ends lost 4 bases and 7 bases, in that order; junction bases with no gene match: 2. Germline CDR1 reads SNHLY; CDR2 reads FYNNEI. The DNA for the CDR3 is TGTGCCAGCAGTGTAGGGACAGGGGGCGGGGAGCTGTTTTTT. Protein: CASSVGTGGGELFF. Variable domain in full (rest from reference TRBV2 and TRBJ2-2): EPEVTQTPSHQVTQMGQEVILRCVPISNHLYFYWYRQILGQKVEFLVSFYNNEISEKSEIFDDQFSVERPDGSNFTLKIRSTKLEDSAMYFCASSVGTGGGELFFGEGSRLTVL.

V gene TRBV10-3 combines with J gene TRBJ2-2; a weak D match, TRBD1 (6 bases). Trimming stripped 10 bases from V and 3 bases from J, with 9 bases between. CDR3 length: 12 amino acids. Germline V gene sequence: CDR1 ENHRY, CDR2 SYGVKD. Here the CDR3 DNA reads TGTGCCACGGACAGAGACACCGGGGAGCTGTTTTTT. It yields the protein CATDRDTGELFF.

This clone was seen a single time. This chain joins TRBV24-1 and TRBJ2-3; 9 bases line up with TRBD2. The CDR3 is 16 residues long. The V gene's germline CDR1 is KGHDR and CDR2 SFDVKD. Trimming cost V 1 base and J 2 bases; bases outside gene matches: 3. The DNA of the CDR3 is TGTGCCACCAGTGATTTTGCGGGGGGGCCCACAGATACGCAGTATTTT. Protein sequence: CATSDFAGGPTDTQYF.

The chain links TRBV5-4 to TRBJ1-1; D possibly corresponds to TRBD1 (5 bases). Germline values: CDR1 SGHNT, CDR2 YYREEE (reference sequence). The V and J ends lost 0 bases and 5 bases respectively, with 11 bases between them. This CDR3 region has 14 residues. The DNA for the CDR3 is TGTGCCAGCAGCTTGGTTGAGGGGAGGACTGAAGCTTTCTTT. This encodes CASSLVEGRTEAFF.

The chain is built from TRBV5-1 and TRBJ2-1; 7 nucleotides line up with TRBD1. Germline V gene lookup returns CDR1 SGHRS and CDR2 YFSETQ. V shed 4 bases and J 5 bases; nucleotides not matched to a gene: 3. The CDR3 totals 13 residues. Written as DNA, the CDR3 is TGCGCCAGCAGCCGGGGACAGAACAATGAGCAGTTCTTC. Its protein is CASSRGQNNEQFF.

This chain links TRBV19 with TRBJ1-5; unclear D gene. Germline CDR1 LNHDA, CDR2 SQIVND (reference sequence). The CDR3 runs 14 residues. The V end was cut by 8 bases, the J end by 0 bases, with 11 bases between. CDR3 loop: CASVEQHSNQPQHF. As DNA, the CDR3 is TGTGCCAGTGTTGAACAACATAGCAATCAGCCCCAGCATTTT.

This clone appeared once. The chain carries TRBV19 and TRBJ2-7; TRBD1 matches 7 bases. The CDR3 extends over 14 amino acids. The germline V gene encodes CDR1 LNHDA and CDR2 SQIVND (reference sequence). V dropped 1 base and J dropped 6; count of bases not matched to a gene: 6. The CDR3 spells CASSIVPRDSEQYF. CDR3 nucleotides: TGTGCCAGTAGTATAGTTCCCCGGGACAGCGAGCAGTACTTC.

This chain connects TRBV5-5 to TRBJ2-7; D remains unclear. The CDR3 spans 14 residues. CDR1 SGHKS and CDR2 YYEKEE come from the germline V gene (reference sequence). The ends were cut back, 5 bases at V and 0 bases at J, with 12 bases in the middle. CDR3 protein: CASRLRLNSYEQYV. The CDR3 nucleotides read TGTGCCAGCAGATTGCGACTGAACTCCTACGAGCAGTACGTC.

The chain combines TRBV7-6 with TRBJ2-4, with a possible D match to TRBD1 (6 bases). The CDR3 consists of 14 residues. Trimming left V 5 bases short and J 3 bases short, with 11 bases between. The germline gives CDR1 SGHVS, CDR2 FNYEAQ. The CDR3 bases are TGTGCCAGCAGCCCGGGACATAACAAAAACATTCAGTACTTC. This codes for CASSPGHNKNIQYF.

The chain carries TRBV7-2 and TRBJ2-1; D possibly corresponds to TRBD1 (5 bases). The CDR3 totals 12 residues. The V and J ends lost 1 base and 8 bases respectively, with 6 bases between them. Looked up from germline, CDR1 is SGHTA and CDR2 is FQGNSA. The CDR3 region has the DNA TGTGCCAGCAGCTTAGGGGGCTATGAGCAGTTCTTC. Encoded protein: CASSLGGYEQFF. Variable domain in full (rest from reference TRBV7-2 and TRBJ2-1): GAGVSQSPSNKVTEKGKDVELRCDPISGHTALYWYRQSLGQGLEFLIYFQGNSAPDKSGLPSDRFSAERTGGSVSTLTIQRTQQEDSAVYLCASSLGGYEQFFGPGTRLTVL.

This chain connects TRBV15 to TRBJ2-7; perhaps TRBD1 as D (5 bases). CDR3 size: 13 residues. Trimming stripped 0 bases from V and 7 bases from J, with 10 bases between. Per germline, CDR1 LNHNV and CDR2 YYDKDF (reference sequence). This chain's CDR3 is CATSRDRDSEQYV. The CDR3 DNA reads as TGTGCCACCAGCAGAGATCGCGACAGTGAGCAGTACGTC.